Presented here are 27 T cell receptor beta chains from one specimen sequenced in a study of blood T cell repertoires in COVID-19. TCRdb's table, derived via immunoSEQ multiplex PCR, lists solely in-frame clones and lacks some. The table lists tens of thousands of clones, around 89% of them singletons. Material: peripheral blood. All receptors derive from a human donor in a cohort sampled during active COVID-19.

The chain links TRBV4-3 to TRBJ1-6; D not resolved. The CDR3 has 13 residues. V lost 0 bases and J 10 bases, leaving 7 bases between the germline ends. Per the germline V gene, CDR1 is LGHNA and CDR2 is YSLEER. CDR3: CASSQESASPLHF. DNA of the CDR3: TGCGCCAGCAGCCAAGAGAGCGCGTCACCCCTCCACTTT.

This chain links TRBV29-1 with TRBJ2-3; D is possibly TRBD2 (6 bases). CDR3 size: 16 residues. V was pared by 4 bases and J by 2 bases, with 19 bases between. Germline values: CDR1 SQVTM, CDR2 ANQGSEA. The CDR3 loop reads CSVVAWGGANTDTQYF. CDR3 in DNA: TGCAGCGTTGTTGCCTGGGGAGGAGCCAACACAGATACGCAGTATTTT.

The chain uses TRBV6-1 and TRBJ2-1; TRBD2 agrees at 11 bases. Trimming cost V 5 bases and J 6 bases; bases outside gene matches: 3. CDR3 size: 14 residues. Germline CDR1 MNHNS, CDR2 SASEGT. DNA for the CDR3: TGTGCCAGCAGTTTAGCGGGGGGGCTCAATGAGCAGTTCTTC. This gives the protein CASSLAGGLNEQFF.

The V call is TRBV10-3, the J call TRBJ2-3; a weak D match, TRBD2 (6 bases). Looked up from germline, CDR1 is ENHRY and CDR2 is SYGVKD. The CDR3 has 16 residues. V lost 2 bases, J lost 1 base, and 13 bases lay in between. The CDR3: CAISEGSGQRTDTQYF. The DNA for the CDR3 is TGTGCCATCAGTGAGGGTAGCGGACAACGCACAGATACGCAGTATTTT.

The rearrangement links TRBV2 to TRBJ2-6, with 7 bases identical to TRBD1. The CDR3 spans 17 residues. Losses at the gene ends were 8 bases for V and 0 bases for J; bases not matched to a gene: 10. Germline assignment: CDR1 SNHLY and CDR2 FYNNEI. The CDR3 region is CASGRDSASSGANVLTF. CDR3 sequence (DNA): TGTGCCAGCGGTAGGGACAGCGCGAGCTCTGGGGCCAACGTCCTGACTTTC.

V and J are TRBV15 and TRBJ2-3, with TRBD2 matching 7 bases. Trimming at V came to 1 base and at J to 1 base, leaving 5 bases not matched to a gene. This CDR3 is 16 amino acids long. Germline CDR1 is LNHNV and CDR2 is YYDKDF (reference sequence). CDR3 DNA sequence: TGTGCCACCAGCAGAGGGACGAGCGGGGGCACAGATACGCAGTATTTT. Amino acid sequence: CATSRGTSGGTDTQYF.

Ten or more counts support this clone. This chain joins TRBV5-5 and TRBJ1-1, with TRBD1 as a possible D gene (5 bases). Trimming removed 7 bases from V and 1 base from J, with 11 bases in between. CDR1 is SGHKS and CDR2 is YYEKEE in the germline V gene (reference sequence). This CDR3 spans 13 amino acids. The CDR3 nucleotides are TGTGCCAGCGGCCGAACAGGGAACACTGAAGCTTTCTTT. Its protein is CASGRTGNTEAFF.

This chain uses TRBV28 with TRBJ1-2; D is uncertain. Germline CDR1 and CDR2: MDHEN and SYDVKM. This CDR3 has 13 amino acids. V was cut by 7 bases and J by 5 bases, with 14 bases left in between. CDR3 sequence (DNA): TGTGCCAGCATGAGCCTTACTGTTTATGGCTACACCTTC. It specifies CASMSLTVYGYTF.

This chain connects TRBV7-2 to TRBJ2-7, with 8 bases identical to TRBD1. The junction had 4 bases not matched to a gene; V was cut back by 1 base and J by 5 bases. The CDR3 is made up of 14 amino acids. Per germline, CDR1 SGHTA and CDR2 FQGNSA. DNA of the CDR3: TGTGCCAGCAGCTTAGGGACAGGGAGGAACGAGCAGTACTTC. Its translation: CASSLGTGRNEQYF.

This sequence joins TRBV3-1 (or the pseudogene TRBV3-2) and TRBJ2-1; D is unresolved. The germline V and J ends were trimmed by 4 bases and 2 bases, with 9 bases remaining between them. Germline V gives CDR1 LGHDT, CDR2 YNNKEL (reference sequence). This CDR3 is 14 amino acids long. Written as DNA, the CDR3 is TGTGCCAGCAGCCCCAGTGCCCCCTACAATGAGCAGTTCTTC. This gives the protein CASSPSAPYNEQFF.

J is TRBJ1-4 and V is TRBV19; D ambiguous. The CDR3 sequence is 13 residues long. V shed 6 bases and J shed 7 bases, with 12 bases lying between them. In germline, CDR1 is LNHDA, CDR2 SQIVND (reference sequence). The CDR3 nucleotides are TGTGCCAGTAGCCGCGGGCGGGGTGAAAAACTGTTTTTT. Translating gives CASSRGRGEKLFF.

By share, this clone counts as medium-sized (0.01 to 0.1%). The gene calls are TRBV4-1 and TRBJ1-5, with a possible D match to TRBD1 (5 bases). This CDR3 is 16 amino acids long. V gave up 0 bases and J gave up 5 bases, with 14 bases separating them. The germline gives CDR1 MGHRA, CDR2 YSYEKL. The CDR3 nucleotides read TGCGCCAGCAGCCAAGATCAGTACGGGGGGGATCAGCCCCAGCATTTT. Amino acid sequence: CASSQDQYGGDQPQHF.

The chain joins TRBV7-2 to TRBJ2-5, with 10 bases lining up with TRBD1. Germline loops: CDR1 SGHTA, CDR2 FQGNSA. The junction had 5 bases not matched to a gene; V was cut back by 4 bases and J by 6 bases. The CDR3 totals 14 residues. This CDR3 reads CASSSGTGEKTQYF. The CDR3 DNA sequence: TGTGCCAGCAGCTCCGGGACAGGGGAAAAGACCCAGTACTTC.

The V and J genes are TRBV3-1 (or the pseudogene TRBV3-2) and TRBJ1-4; D is unresolved. The CDR3 has 11 residues. CDR1 and CDR2 from the germline V gene are LGHDT and YNNKEL (reference sequence). Trimming shortened V by 4 bases and J by 8 bases, and 5 bases separated the two germline ends. CDR3 residues: CASSRTEKLFF. For the CDR3, the DNA is TGTGCCAGCAGCCGTACAGAAAAACTGTTTTTT.

The V call is TRBV6-5, the J call TRBJ2-1; 7 positions match TRBD2. CDR1 and CDR2 (germline): MNHEY, SVGAGI. This CDR3 is built from 11 residues. With 8 bases clipped from V and 5 bases from J, the junction kept 0 bases outside the gene matches. The CDR3 loop reads CASGTNNEQFF. CDR3 coding DNA: TGTGCCAGCGGGACTAACAATGAGCAGTTCTTC.

The V call is TRBV7-2, the J call TRBJ2-4; 9 bases align to TRBD1. CDR3 size: 15 residues. Trimming at V came to 5 bases and at J to 7 bases, leaving 9 bases not matched to a gene. Germline-derived CDR1 and CDR2 are SGHTA and FQGNSA. The CDR3 DNA follows: TGTGCCAGCAGCCCCCTGCGAGGACAGGGGAACATTCAGTACTTC. This gives the protein CASSPLRGQGNIQYF.

This clone was found once. This chain connects TRBV28 to TRBJ1-1; a possible D gene is TRBD1 (6 bases). CDR3 length: 11 amino acids. Trimming took off 2 bases at V and 9 bases at J, with 7 bases between the two ends. Germline assignment: CDR1 MDHEN and CDR2 SYDVKM. The CDR3 DNA is TGTGCCAGCAGTTTACAGGGGAAAGCTTTCTTT. Protein sequence: CASSLQGKAFF. The variable domain in full, completed from reference TRBV28 and TRBJ1-1, reads DVKVTQSSRYLVKRTGEKVFLECVQDMDHENMFWYRQDPGLGLRLIYFSYDVKMKEKGDIPEGYSVSREKKERFSLILESASTNQTSMYLCASSLQGKAFFGQGTRLTVV.

V and J are TRBV5-6 and TRBJ2-7, with 8 nucleotides matching TRBD1. The CDR3 length is 12 residues. Looked up from germline, CDR1 is SGHDT and CDR2 is YYEEEE. V lost 2 bases and J lost 8; bases outside the gene matches: 3. CDR3 nucleotide sequence: TGTGCCAGCAGCTTCGGACAGGGCAAGCAGTACTTC. Its protein product is CASSFGQGKQYF.

This clone was seen just once. This sequence joins TRBV5-1 and TRBJ1-2; perhaps TRBD1 as D (5 bases). CDR3 size: 15 residues. V was pared by 1 base and J by 3 bases, with 13 bases between. The germline V gene encodes CDR1 SGHRS and CDR2 YFSETQ. The CDR3 protein is CASSLSSGVDYGYTF. Written as DNA, the CDR3 is TGCGCCAGCAGCTTGTCCTCGGGGGTGGACTATGGCTACACCTTC. Variable domain in full (rest from reference TRBV5-1 and TRBJ1-2): KAGVTQTPRYLIKTRGQQVTLSCSPISGHRSVSWYQQTPGQGLQFLFEYFSETQRNKGNFPGRFSGRQFSNSRSEMNVSTLELGDSALYLCASSLSSGVDYGYTFGSGTRLTVV.

This clone is a singleton in its sample. The V and J genes are TRBV25-1 and TRBJ2-3; TRBD1 might be the D (5 bases). In germline, CDR1 is MGHDK, CDR2 SYGVNS. V was clipped by 11 bases and J by 3 bases, with 15 bases between them. The CDR3 extends over 13 amino acids. The CDR3 is CAATPRGTDTQYF. CDR3 coding DNA: TGTGCCGCAACCCCAAGGGGAACAGATACGCAGTATTTT.

The CDR3 protein is CASSPGQTMNTEAFF. CDR3 coding DNA: TGTGCCAGCAGCCCGGGACAGACTATGAACACTGAAGCTTTCTTT. This chain links TRBV9 with TRBJ1-1; 7 positions agree with TRBD1. The CDR3 sequence is 15 residues long. Losses at the gene ends were 4 bases for V and 0 bases for J; bases not matched to a gene: 6. Looked up from germline, CDR1 is SGDLS and CDR2 is YYNGEE.

The rearrangement links TRBV20-1 to TRBJ2-7; possible D gene TRBD2, 5 bases. Trimming took off 3 bases at V and 3 bases at J, with 6 bases between the two ends. This CDR3 is built from 11 residues. Germline V lookup: CDR1 DFQATT, CDR2 SNEGSKA (reference sequence). The CDR3: CSASGGYEQYF. As DNA, the CDR3 is TGCAGTGCTAGCGGAGGCTACGAGCAGTACTTC.

The chain combines TRBV11-2 with TRBJ1-4; no reliable D call. Germline lookup yields CDR1 SGHAT and CDR2 FQNNGV. V was clipped by 0 bases and J by 1 base, with 9 bases between them. CDR3 length: 16 amino acids. The chain's CDR3 is CASSLESGVTNEKLFF. The CDR3, as DNA: TGTGCCAGCAGCTTAGAATCGGGAGTAACTAATGAAAAACTGTTTTTT.

The chain carries TRBV5-1 and TRBJ2-6; D not certain. The CDR3 totals 15 residues. Trimming took 1 base from V and 0 from J, leaving 5 bases between them. The germline V gene encodes CDR1 SGHRS and CDR2 YFSETQ. The CDR3 bases are TGCGCCAGCAGCTTGCACTTCTCTGGGGCCAACGTCCTGACTTTC. As protein: CASSLHFSGANVLTF.

The chain is built from TRBV7-2 and TRBJ2-1; D is unresolved. This CDR3 spans 13 amino acids. Trimming left V 4 bases short and J 0 bases short, with 4 bases between. Germline V gene lookup returns CDR1 SGHTA and CDR2 FQGNSA. In DNA form, the CDR3 reads TGTGCCAGCAGCTCTCTCTCCTACAATGAGCAGTTCTTC. Protein sequence: CASSSLSYNEQFF. Together with reference TRBV7-2 and TRBJ2-1, the CDR3 gives the full variable domain: GAGVSQSPSNKVTEKGKDVELRCDPISGHTALYWYRQSLGQGLEFLIYFQGNSAPDKSGLPSDRFSAERTGGSVSTLTIQRTQQEDSAVYLCASSSLSYNEQFFGPGTRLTVL.

This chain connects TRBV5-1 to TRBJ2-2; D is possibly TRBD1 (6 bases). V was trimmed by 5 bases and J by 5 bases, leaving 7 bases between them. The CDR3 loop spans 12 amino acids. Germline CDR1 and CDR2: SGHRS and YFSETQ. Here the CDR3 reads CASRGTTGELFF. The CDR3 DNA is TGCGCCAGCAGGGGGACAACCGGGGAGCTGTTTTTT.

The chain combines TRBV7-7 with TRBJ2-5; possibly TRBD1 for D (5 bases). The germline V gene has CDR1 SSHAT and CDR2 FNYEAQ (reference sequence). V lost 5 bases to trimming and J lost 7 bases, with 14 bases between them. The CDR3 loop spans 13 amino acids. The CDR3 coding sequence is TGTGCCAGCAGCCCCAATCCTCAGGGGACCCAGTACTTC. This gives the protein CASSPNPQGTQYF. Drawing the rest from reference TRBV7-7 and TRBJ2-5, the complete variable domain is GAGVSQSPRYKVTKRGQDVTLRCDPISSHATLYWYQQALGQGPEFLTYFNYEAQPDKSGLPSDRFSAERPEGSISTLTIQRTEQRDSAMYRCASSPNPQGTQYFGPGTRLLVL.